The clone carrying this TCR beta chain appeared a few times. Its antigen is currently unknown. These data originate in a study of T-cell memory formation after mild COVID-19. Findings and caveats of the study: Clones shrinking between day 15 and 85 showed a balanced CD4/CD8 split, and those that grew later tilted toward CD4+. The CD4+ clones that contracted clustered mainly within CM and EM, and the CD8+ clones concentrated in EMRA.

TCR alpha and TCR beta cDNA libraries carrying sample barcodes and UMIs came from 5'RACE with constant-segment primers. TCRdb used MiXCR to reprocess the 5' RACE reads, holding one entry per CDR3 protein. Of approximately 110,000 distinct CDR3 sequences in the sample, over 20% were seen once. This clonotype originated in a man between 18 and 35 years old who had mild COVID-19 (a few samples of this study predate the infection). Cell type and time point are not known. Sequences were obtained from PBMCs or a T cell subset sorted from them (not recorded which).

Written as DNA, the CDR3 is TGTGCCAGCAGGATTAAGGACGGGGATACGCAGTATTTT. Translated: CASRIKDGDTQYF. The chain recombines TRBV2 with TRBJ2-3; D remains unclear. V lost 6 bases, J lost 6 bases, and 13 bases lay in between. The CDR3 has 13 amino acids. CDR1 is SNHLY, CDR2 FYNNEI, per germline.